These T cell receptor beta chains were read from a single sample in a study of T cell repertoires in cytomegalovirus infection. TCRdb re-called the reads through MiXCR, storing one row per CDR3 protein. The sample has 100,000 or so distinct CDR3 sequences; 35% to 50% are singletons. These receptors' antigens are unknown. The material sequenced was CD8+ T cells from cultured PBMCs, taken from culture after CMV antigen stimulation. The receptor set was obtained from a human donor in good health (CMV status not recorded). Some clones in this sample may be carry-over from other donors' samples. Each CDR3 is given without its conserved first and last residue. Each record gives: CDR3 length, D gene, V gene, J gene, CDR3 protein. A D gene is named only where the DNA matches it firmly.

>12|.|TRBV2|TRBJ1-3
ASSDPDSGNTIY
>14|TRBD2|TRBV4-1|TRBJ2-7
ASSQDRLAGDYEQY
>13|.|TRBV2|TRBJ1-5
ASSPGFQGNQPQH
>11|.|TRBV19|TRBJ2-7
ASSSNRDTEKY
>11|.|TRBV7-7|TRBJ2-3
ASSFGTGDTQY
>13|.|TRBV4-1|TRBJ2-7
ASSQEYRGGDEQY
>15|TRBD1|TRBV27|TRBJ2-6
ASSLWTGGSGANVLT
>12|.|TRBV6-5|TRBJ1-2
ASSYSRGDYGYT
>14|.|TRBV7-9|TRBJ2-1
ASRAPLSGETNEQF
>13|TRBD2|TRBV6-6|TRBJ2-3
ASSSSGGALDTQY
>17|.|TRBV5-1|TRBJ2-7
ASSSYVERIGTLTYEQY
>13|TRBD2|TRBV2|TRBJ2-1
ASRPGLATYNEQF
>16|TRBD2|TRBV20-1|TRBJ2-6
SARDGGERSSGANVLT
>16|TRBD1|TRBV27|TRBJ2-1
ASSLLGQGLLPYNEQF
>12|TRBD1|TRBV12-3/TRBV12-4|TRBJ1-2
ASRPGTGTRSYT
>14|.|TRBV2|TRBJ2-7
ASSERGGGAQDEQY
>11|.|TRBV7-8|TRBJ1-2
ASSLALNGRCT
>14|TRBD2|TRBV7-2|TRBJ2-7
ASSLRLSGVAYEQY
>12|.|TRBV7-9|TRBJ2-5
ASSLSSHQETQY
>14|.|TRBV27|TRBJ1-2
ASSETPGLINYGYT
>11|TRBD1|TRBV7-6|TRBJ2-3
ASSRTGADTQY
>13|TRBD1|TRBV7-2|TRBJ1-5
ASSPPDRVEQPQH
>12|.|TRBV12-3/TRBV12-4|TRBJ2-2
ASTHQPYTGELF
>15|.|TRBV7-6|TRBJ1-4
ASSLRPPGATNEKLF
>13|TRBD1|TRBV15|TRBJ1-5
ATSRDDRGYQPQH
>11|TRBD1|TRBV7-3|TRBJ1-2
ASSASGGDGYT
>13|TRBD2|TRBV12-3/TRBV12-4|TRBJ2-7
ASCFSGGGCYEQY
>15|TRBD1|TRBV2|TRBJ2-7
ASSAGTGGYLAYEQY
>11|.|TRBV28|TRBJ2-5
ASSRRSPGTQY
>10|.|TRBV12-3/TRBV12-4|TRBJ2-1
ACLSGYNEQF
>17|TRBD2|TRBV7-8|TRBJ2-5
ASSLAHPASGGLQETQY
>14|TRBD2|TRBV7-6|TRBJ2-3
ASSLPTSGFTDTQY
>15|.|TRBV28|TRBJ2-1
ASSPEGGTFTYNEQF
>10|TRBD1|TRBV20-1|TRBJ2-7
SAPRTGYEQY
>13|TRBD1|TRBV12-3/TRBV12-4|TRBJ1-4
ASSLTGTGAEKLF
>12|.|TRBV7-6|TRBJ1-1
ASSFIPMNTEAF
>14|TRBD1|TRBV28|TRBJ1-4
ASSSLTGATNEKLF
>8|.|TRBV2|TRBJ2-5
ASLGETQY
>10|.|TRBV19|TRBJ1-3
ASSLGPNTIY
>9|.|TRBV12-3/TRBV12-4|TRBJ2-1
ASIGGNEQF
>14|TRBD1|TRBV7-6|TRBJ2-4
ASSPGQGVTKNIQY
>11|.|TRBV7-9|TRBJ2-1
ASSLTNPNEQF
>13|.|TRBV20-1|TRBJ2-1
SASGRDLSFNEQF
>13|.|TRBV2|TRBJ1-6
ASSAGRVNNSPLH
>11|.|TRBV7-3|TRBJ2-3
ASSLKGGDTQY
>10|TRBD1|TRBV10-3|TRBJ2-7
ASQGQHYEQY
>18|TRBD2|TRBV2|TRBJ2-7
ASSSASLKSGSIKYYEQY
>12|.|TRBV2|TRBJ2-1
ASTRGGTGNEQF